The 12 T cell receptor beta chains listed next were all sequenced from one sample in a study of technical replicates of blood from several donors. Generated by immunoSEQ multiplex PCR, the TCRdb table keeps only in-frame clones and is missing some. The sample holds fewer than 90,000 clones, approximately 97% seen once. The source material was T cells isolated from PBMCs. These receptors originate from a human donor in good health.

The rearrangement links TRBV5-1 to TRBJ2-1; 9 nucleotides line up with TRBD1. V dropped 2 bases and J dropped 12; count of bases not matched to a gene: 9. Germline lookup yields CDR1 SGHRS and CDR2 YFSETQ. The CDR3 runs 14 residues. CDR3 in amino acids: CASSLERTGGRQFF. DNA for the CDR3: TGCGCCAGCAGCTTAGAGAGAACAGGGGGCAGGCAGTTCTTC.

This chain's CDR3 is CASSVPTSGASTDTQYF. The CDR3 DNA reads TGTGCCAGCAGCGTACCCACTAGCGGGGCTTCCACAGATACGCAGTATTTT. The chain combines TRBV9 with TRBJ2-3; 10 bases fit TRBD2. Germline CDR1 reads SGDLS; CDR2 reads YYNGEE. This CDR3 has 17 residues. J lost 2 bases, V lost 1 base, and 7 bases had no gene match.

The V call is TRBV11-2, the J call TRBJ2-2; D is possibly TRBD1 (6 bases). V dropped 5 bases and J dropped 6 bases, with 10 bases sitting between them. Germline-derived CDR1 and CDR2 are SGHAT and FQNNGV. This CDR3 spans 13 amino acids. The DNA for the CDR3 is TGTGCCAGCAGCGTTCACAGGGCCGGGGAGCTGTTTTTT. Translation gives CASSVHRAGELFF.

CDR3 DNA sequence: TGTGCCAGCAGCTCACATAGCGGGGCAAACACCGGGGAGCTGTTTTTT. Translation: CASSSHSGANTGELFF. The rearrangement links TRBV7-3 to TRBJ2-2; 8 bases are shared with TRBD2. V shed 4 bases, J shed 2 bases, and the junction held 6 bases outside the gene matches. Germline V gene sequence: CDR1 SGHTA, CDR2 FQGTGA. There are 16 residues in the CDR3.

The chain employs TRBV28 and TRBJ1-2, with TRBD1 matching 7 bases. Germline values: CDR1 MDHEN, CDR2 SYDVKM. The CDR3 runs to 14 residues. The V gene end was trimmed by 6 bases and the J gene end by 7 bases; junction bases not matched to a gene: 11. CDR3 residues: CASSQELGTAGYTF. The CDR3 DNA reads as TGTGCCAGCAGCCAGGAGCTAGGGACAGCTGGCTACACCTTC.

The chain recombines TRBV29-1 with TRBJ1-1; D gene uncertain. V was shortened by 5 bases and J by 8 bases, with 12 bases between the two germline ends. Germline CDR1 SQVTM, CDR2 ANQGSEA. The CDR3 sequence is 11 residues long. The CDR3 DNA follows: TGCAGCGTTAGCAGAGGGAGAGAAGCTTTCTTT. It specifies CSVSRGREAFF.

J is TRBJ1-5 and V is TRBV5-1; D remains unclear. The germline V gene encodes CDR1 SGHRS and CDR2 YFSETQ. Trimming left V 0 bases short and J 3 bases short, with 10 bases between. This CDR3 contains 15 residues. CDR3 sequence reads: CASSLGPGSNQPQHF. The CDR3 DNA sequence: TGCGCCAGCAGCTTGGGTCCCGGGTCCAATCAGCCCCAGCATTTT.

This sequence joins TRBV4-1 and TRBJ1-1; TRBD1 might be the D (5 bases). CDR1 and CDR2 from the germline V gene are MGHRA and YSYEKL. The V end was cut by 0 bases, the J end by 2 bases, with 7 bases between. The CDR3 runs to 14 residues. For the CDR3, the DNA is TGCGCCAGCAGCCAAGACCAGGGAAACACTGAAGCTTTCTTT. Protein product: CASSQDQGNTEAFF.

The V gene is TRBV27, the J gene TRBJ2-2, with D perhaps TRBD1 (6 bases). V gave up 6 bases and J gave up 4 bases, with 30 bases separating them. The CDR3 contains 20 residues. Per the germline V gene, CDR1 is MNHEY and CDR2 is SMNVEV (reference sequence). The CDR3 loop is CASSSSRLEGTGRTTGELFF. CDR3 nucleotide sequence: TGTGCCAGCAGCTCCTCTCGTTTAGAGGGAACAGGGCGGACCACCGGGGAGCTGTTTTTT.

The CDR3 reads CASSSDSFIYTQYF. The CDR3 DNA is TGTGCCAGCAGCTCGGATAGCTTTATATATACGCAGTATTTT. This chain connects TRBV7-9 to TRBJ2-3; D gene unclear. With 4 bases removed from V and 7 bases from J, the gap between germline ends came to 15 bases. This CDR3 has 14 residues. The germline gives CDR1 SEHNR, CDR2 FQNEAQ (reference sequence).

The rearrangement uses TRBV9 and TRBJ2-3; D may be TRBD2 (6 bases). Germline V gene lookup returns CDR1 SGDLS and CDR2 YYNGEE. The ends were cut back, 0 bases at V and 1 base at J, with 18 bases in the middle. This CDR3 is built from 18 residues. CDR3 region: CASSVASRASDRTDTQYF. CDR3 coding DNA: TGTGCCAGCAGCGTAGCCTCCCGTGCTAGCGATCGCACAGATACGCAGTATTTT.

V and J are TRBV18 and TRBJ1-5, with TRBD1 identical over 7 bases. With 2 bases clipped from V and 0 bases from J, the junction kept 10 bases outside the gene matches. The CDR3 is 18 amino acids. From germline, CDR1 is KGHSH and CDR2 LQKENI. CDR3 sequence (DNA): TGTGCCAGCTCACCAATAAAATCGGGGACAGCTAGCAATCAGCCCCAGCATTTT. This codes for CASSPIKSGTASNQPQHF.